This TCR beta chain was observed in a study of Ad26.COV2.S vaccination and SARS-CoV-2 variants. The study, taken as a whole, reports: In TCR breadth and depth analyses, total T cell responses may have been underestimated. Spike-specific TCR breadth ran higher among vaccine recipients than placebo recipients.

As regards this clone: What it binds is unknown.

Some clones are missing from TCRdb's copy, which holds only in-frame ones; the method was immunoSEQ multiplex PCR. The repertoire consists of around 140,000 clones, with 86% occurring once and the leading ten covering 5%. With V trimmed by 6 bases and J by 4 bases, 4 bases remained unmatched. The CDR3 sequence is 13 residues long. Looked up from germline, CDR1 is MDHEN and CDR2 is SYDVKM. The gene calls are TRBV28 and TRBJ2-5; 8 bases map to TRBD1. The source material was peripheral blood, sampled after recovery from COVID-19. This clonotype was obtained from a human donor who had recovered from COVID-19. CDR3 residues: CASRTGATETQYF. CDR3 sequence (DNA): TGTGCCAGCAGGACAGGGGCAACAGAGACCCAGTACTTC.